Shown below are 31 T cell receptor beta chains from a single sample sequenced in a study of cytomegalovirus exposure and HLA in healthy donors. Method: immunoSEQ multiplex PCR; TCRdb's copy keeps in-frame clones and lacks some. Among some 140,000 clones listed, approximately 82% were seen once. Material: PBMCs. Receptors originate from a man in his thirties or forties in good health and CMV-seropositive.

The chain carries TRBV4-1 and TRBJ1-1; D uncertain. V was trimmed by 6 bases and J by 0 bases, leaving 11 bases between them. The CDR3 runs to 14 residues. Germline CDR1 and CDR2: MGHRA and YSYEKL. For the CDR3, the DNA is TGCGCCAGCAGACTCGGGAGCATGAACACTGAAGCTTTCTTT. It yields the protein CASRLGSMNTEAFF.

The chain joins TRBV6-5 to TRBJ2-7, with 11 bases fitting TRBD1. J was trimmed by 5 bases and V by 6 bases; bases with no gene match: 3. The CDR3 spans 13 residues. Germline V gives CDR1 MNHEY, CDR2 SVGAGI. DNA of the CDR3: TGTGCCAGCAGGGACAGGGGGCCCGACGAGCAGTACTTC. Protein: CASRDRGPDEQYF.

In DNA, the CDR3 is TGTGCCAGCATCTCAGGGCCGGGTGGCTACACCTTC. Its translation is CASISGPGGYTF. The chain links TRBV2 to TRBJ1-2; a weak D match, TRBD1 (5 bases). Deletions cut 7 bases from V and 7 bases from J, with 13 bases between. This CDR3 comprises 12 residues. CDR1 and CDR2 from the germline V gene are SNHLY and FYNNEI.

V is TRBV5-1 and J is TRBJ1-1; 7 bases map to TRBD1. The germline gives CDR1 SGHRS, CDR2 YFSETQ. This CDR3 contains 14 residues. The V and J ends lost 0 bases and 5 bases, in that order; junction bases with no gene match: 4. The CDR3 here is CASSLEHRGTEAFF. In DNA form, the CDR3 reads TGCGCCAGCAGCTTGGAGCACAGGGGAACTGAAGCTTTCTTT.

In this sample, this clone turned up once. V and J are TRBV10-3 and TRBJ1-1, with 7 bases fitting TRBD1. After removal of 6 bases from V and 4 bases from J, the junction contained 5 bases not matched to a gene. Looked up from germline, CDR1 is ENHRY and CDR2 is SYGVKD. The CDR3 is 13 amino acids. CDR3 bases: TGTGCCATCAGAGGGGGCGAGTCCACTGAAGCTTTCTTT. Protein product: CAIRGGESTEAFF.

This sequence joins TRBV4-2 and TRBJ2-7; TRBD2 aligns across 9 bases. V was clipped by 2 bases and J by 4 bases; unmatched bases: 6. The CDR3 runs 15 residues. Germline V lookup: CDR1 LGHNA, CDR2 YNFKEQ. This chain's CDR3 is CASSQSSGAHYEQYF. DNA for the CDR3: TGTGCCAGCAGCCAATCTAGCGGGGCACATTACGAGCAGTACTTC.

The chain recombines TRBV4-1 with TRBJ1-2, with no clear D. This CDR3 spans 12 amino acids. CDR1 is MGHRA, CDR2 YSYEKL, per germline. V gave up 1 base and J gave up 6 bases, with 6 bases separating them. The CDR3 nucleotides are TGCGCCAGCAGCCAAGTCCGCGATGGCTACACCTTC. Protein sequence: CASSQVRDGYTF.

This clone has a single count. This chain links TRBV7-2 with TRBJ2-5, with 8 positions matching TRBD2. The CDR3 spans 16 residues. CDR1 and CDR2 (germline): SGHTA, FQGNSA. V dropped 8 bases and J dropped 2; count of bases not matched to a gene: 13. DNA of the CDR3: TGTGCCAGCTCCTACCAGCCGGGGGGGAATCAAGAGACCCAGTACTTC. Protein product: CASSYQPGGNQETQYF.

V usage is TRBV5-1 and J usage is TRBJ2-3, with 7 bases that match TRBD2. The CDR3 length is 13 residues. After removal of 8 bases from V and 3 bases from J, the junction contained 6 bases not matched to a gene. The germline V gene encodes CDR1 SGHRS and CDR2 YFSETQ. The CDR3 reads CASWREGTDTQYF. DNA of the CDR3: TGCGCCAGTTGGAGGGAGGGTACAGATACGCAGTATTTT.

The V and J genes are TRBV7-2 and TRBJ2-2; 11 bases line up with TRBD1. Germline values: CDR1 SGHTA, CDR2 FQGNSA. The V gene end was trimmed by 5 bases and the J gene end by 7 bases; junction bases not matched to a gene: 6. CDR3 length: 15 amino acids. CDR3: CASSPGQGAYGELFF. The CDR3 bases are TGTGCCAGCAGCCCCGGACAGGGGGCATACGGGGAGCTGTTTTTT.

The chain combines TRBV15 with TRBJ1-2; 7 bases match TRBD1. Germline V lookup: CDR1 LNHNV, CDR2 YYDKDF (reference sequence). The CDR3 sequence is 15 residues long. Trimming at V came to 1 base and at J to 7 bases, leaving 9 bases not matched to a gene. The CDR3 DNA is TGTGCCACCAGCAGAGTAGACAGGGTTCGGGGTGGCTACACCTTC. Translated, it gives CATSRVDRVRGGYTF.

This sequence joins TRBV2 and TRBJ1-1; TRBD1 agrees at 8 bases. Germline V gene sequence: CDR1 SNHLY, CDR2 FYNNEI. V was clipped by 8 bases and J by 0 bases; unmatched bases: 8. The CDR3 has 15 residues. The CDR3 here is CASSRQGTLNTEAFF. CDR3 DNA: TGTGCCAGCTCAAGACAGGGGACTCTGAACACTGAAGCTTTCTTT.

V is TRBV18 and J is TRBJ1-5; no clear D. The germline CDR1 and CDR2 sequences are KGHSH and LQKENI. The length of the CDR3 is 13 residues. Trimming shortened V by 6 bases and J by 0 bases, and 6 bases separated the two germline ends. The chain's CDR3 is CASSEYSNQPQHF. CDR3 bases: TGTGCCAGCTCCGAGTATAGCAATCAGCCCCAGCATTTT.

V gene TRBV9 combines with J gene TRBJ2-7; D is possibly TRBD2 (5 bases). The CDR3 is made up of 15 amino acids. Germline loops: CDR1 SGDLS, CDR2 YYNGEE. Trimming cost V 0 bases and J 6 bases, with 16 bases left between them. The CDR3 reads CASSVGLSGGREQYF. CDR3 DNA: TGTGCCAGCAGCGTAGGTCTGAGCGGAGGCCGCGAGCAGTACTTC.

In this sample, this clone turned up a few times. The V call is TRBV30, the J call TRBJ1-1; D is possibly TRBD1 (5 bases). Germline assignment: CDR1 GTSNPN and CDR2 SVGIG (reference sequence). Trimming cost V 2 bases and J 4 bases, with 17 bases left between them. This CDR3 region has 15 residues. CDR3 sequence: CAWSPTDILSTEAFF. CDR3 DNA sequence: TGTGCCTGGAGTCCGACGGACATCCTTAGCACTGAAGCTTTCTTT.

Only a few counts were recorded for this clone. The rearrangement joins TRBV2 to TRBJ1-4; D gene uncertain. With 11 bases removed from V and 4 bases from J, the gap between germline ends came to 11 bases. This CDR3 has 12 amino acids. Germline V gene lookup returns CDR1 SNHLY and CDR2 FYNNEI. CDR3 region: CAGARGNEKLFF. In DNA, the CDR3 is TGTGCCGGAGCACGGGGTAATGAAAAACTGTTTTTT.

The rearrangement joins TRBV27 to TRBJ2-3; 8 bases map to TRBD1. Germline V CDR1 and CDR2: MNHEY, SMNVEV (reference sequence). V shed 6 bases, J shed 6 bases, and the junction held 11 bases outside the gene matches. CDR3 length: 15 residues. The CDR3 bases are TGTGCCAGCAGACGACCGGGACAGGAGAGGGATACGCAGTATTTT. Amino acids: CASRRPGQERDTQYF.

In its sample, this clone was seen a few times. The chain recombines TRBV2 with TRBJ1-5, with D perhaps matching TRBD1 (5 bases). Trimming left V 8 bases short and J 3 bases short, with 14 bases between. This CDR3 contains 14 residues. Germline V lookup: CDR1 SNHLY, CDR2 FYNNEI. In nucleotides, the CDR3 is TGTGCCAGCCGGGCCGGAGGGGACAATCAGCCCCAGCATTTT. Translating gives CASRAGGDNQPQHF. Filled out from reference TRBV2 and TRBJ1-5, the complete variable domain reads EPEVTQTPSHQVTQMGQEVILRCVPISNHLYFYWYRQILGQKVEFLVSFYNNEISEKSEIFDDQFSVERPDGSNFTLKIRSTKLEDSAMYFCASRAGGDNQPQHFGDGTRLSIL.

V gene TRBV4-1 combines with J gene TRBJ1-5; 10 positions agree with TRBD1. Germline V lookup: CDR1 MGHRA, CDR2 YSYEKL. V was pared by 4 bases and J by 1 base, with 7 bases of the junction left unmatched. The CDR3 is 17 residues long. CDR3 loop: CASSPRDRGGSNQPQHF. DNA of the CDR3: TGCGCCAGCAGCCCCCGGGACAGGGGAGGGAGCAATCAGCCCCAGCATTTT.

V is TRBV18 and J is TRBJ2-1, with a tentative D call TRBD2 (5 bases). The germline CDR1 and CDR2 sequences are KGHSH and LQKENI. The CDR3 consists of 12 residues. Trimming left V 6 bases short and J 8 bases short, with 11 bases between. The CDR3 sequence is CASSSEVDEQFF. CDR3 DNA: TGTGCCAGCTCGTCGGAGGTGGATGAGCAGTTCTTC.

The chain links TRBV7-2 to TRBJ2-6; perhaps TRBD1 as D (8 bases). The CDR3 has 19 amino acids. The V gene lost 1 base and the J gene lost 1 base, with 17 bases spanning the gap. CDR1 and CDR2 from the germline V gene are SGHTA and FQGNSA. CDR3: CASSLGGGQATSGANVLTF. Here the CDR3 DNA reads TGTGCCAGCAGCTTAGGCGGGGGACAGGCTACATCTGGGGCCAACGTCCTGACTTTC.

There are a few counts of this clone. The chain joins TRBV10-3 to TRBJ1-4, with D possibly being TRBD1 (6 bases). CDR3 size: 15 residues. Germline assignment: CDR1 ENHRY and CDR2 SYGVKD. Trimming pared 5 bases from V and 0 bases from J, leaving 10 bases between. The CDR3 DNA sequence: TGTGCCATCAGTCGGGACATCGCAACTAATGAAAAACTGTTTTTT. Translated, it gives CAISRDIATNEKLFF.

The chain has TRBV7-3 and TRBJ2-7, with 10 positions matching TRBD1. This CDR3 spans 16 amino acids. V trimming: 1 base; J trimming: 6 bases; junction bases outside the gene matches: 9. Germline V gene sequence: CDR1 SGHTA, CDR2 FQGTGA. The DNA of the CDR3 is TGTGCCAGCAGCTTAATGGGGGGGACAGGGGCCTTCGAGCAGTACTTC. This encodes CASSLMGGTGAFEQYF.

To note about this clone: The same CDR3 is also encoded by other DNA sequences in this sample. The CDR3 spells CASSLGTANTEAFF. The CDR3 DNA reads TGTGCCAGCAGCTTGGGGACAGCGAACACTGAAGCTTTCTTT. The chain employs TRBV5-4 and TRBJ1-1, with a possible D match to TRBD1 (6 bases). Trimming took off 0 bases at V and 1 base at J, with 7 bases between the two ends. Per the germline V gene, CDR1 is SGHNT and CDR2 is YYREEE (reference sequence). This CDR3 spans 14 amino acids.

The rearrangement links TRBV25-1 to TRBJ2-7; D gene uncertain. V dropped 5 bases and J dropped 1 base, with 9 bases sitting between them. CDR1 and CDR2 from the germline V gene are MGHDK and SYGVNS. CDR3 length: 13 amino acids. This CDR3 reads CASSLAWSYEQYF. CDR3 coding DNA: TGTGCCAGCAGTTTAGCCTGGTCCTACGAGCAGTACTTC.

The chain is built from TRBV30 and TRBJ2-2, with D tentatively TRBD2 (6 bases). Trimming removed 2 bases at V and 3 bases at J, with 10 bases between. Germline CDR1 is GTSNPN and CDR2 is SVGIG (reference sequence). The length of the CDR3 is 14 residues. This chain's CDR3 is CAWSNGRDTGELFF. In DNA form, the CDR3 reads TGTGCCTGGAGTAACGGGAGAGACACCGGGGAGCTGTTTTTT.

Only a few counts were recorded for this clone. The same CDR3 is also encoded by other DNA sequences in this sample. The CDR3 nucleotides read TGCAGCGTTGATGACGGGGGCACAGATACGCAGTATTTT. The encoded protein is CSVDDGGTDTQYF. The chain combines TRBV29-1 with TRBJ2-3; weak D call: TRBD2 (5 bases). V was trimmed by 3 bases and J by 1 base, leaving 8 bases between them. Germline assignment: CDR1 SQVTM and CDR2 ANQGSEA. The CDR3 extends over 13 amino acids.

This clone is a singleton in its sample. This chain links TRBV9 with TRBJ1-1; D gene uncertain. The CDR3 totals 14 residues. V dropped 0 bases and J dropped 10 bases, with 16 bases sitting between them. The germline V gene encodes CDR1 SGDLS and CDR2 YYNGEE. The CDR3 here is CASSVETGSRVAFF. CDR3 coding DNA: TGTGCCAGCAGCGTAGAAACCGGAAGTCGGGTAGCTTTCTTT.

CDR3 residues: CASSPLSGDNEQFF. CDR3 DNA sequence: TGTGCCAGCTCACCCCTGTCAGGGGACAATGAGCAGTTCTTC. The V gene is TRBV18, the J gene TRBJ2-1; perhaps TRBD1 as D (6 bases). V was clipped by 3 bases and J by 5 bases, with 11 bases between them. The CDR3 has 14 residues. From germline, CDR1 is KGHSH and CDR2 LQKENI.

The chain joins TRBV19 to TRBJ1-1, with D possibly being TRBD1 (5 bases). Trimming pared 5 bases from V and 0 bases from J, leaving 13 bases between. The CDR3 has 15 amino acids. The germline gives CDR1 LNHDA, CDR2 SQIVND (reference sequence). The CDR3, as DNA: TGTGCCAGTAGTTCCCCAGGGCTCATGAACACTGAAGCTTTCTTT. Its protein product is CASSSPGLMNTEAFF.

DNA for the CDR3: TGTGCCATCAGTGAGGGGACAGGGACTGGAAACACCATATATTTT. It codes for CAISEGTGTGNTIYF. The chain combines TRBV10-3 with TRBJ1-3; TRBD1 matches at 9 bases. The CDR3 consists of 15 residues. CDR1 is ENHRY and CDR2 is SYGVKD in the germline V gene. V lost 2 bases to trimming and J lost 2 bases; unmatched junction nucleotides: 1.